What follows describes a single T cell receptor beta chain. Its antigen is not known. V was shortened by 4 bases and J by 2 bases, with 10 bases between the two germline ends. The CDR3 runs to 13 residues. Germline V gene lookup returns CDR1 SGHRS and CDR2 YFSETQ. The total RNA that was extracted per sample amounted to at least 5 micrograms. The data are from a study of blood T cells in healthy people across ages. The overall study: Per two T cells, about one barcoded beta molecule was captured through template switching.

Findings and caveats of the study: It was not known whether donors were CMV positive (a possible confounder of expanded clonotype changes).

Through a sample-barcoded 5' primer and a J-beta primer mix, a second PCR was run for roughly 7 to 12 cycles. A single record per CDR3 protein comes from TCRdb applying MiXCR to the 5' RACE reads. The sample consists of approximately 730,000 distinct CDR3 sequences, about 53% of them appearing once. The sequence was obtained from an elderly man in good health. Sequencing was performed on blood. The chain recombines TRBV5-1 with TRBJ2-7; D possibly corresponds to TRBD2 (5 bases). This CDR3 is CASSVSEAYEQYF. The DNA for the CDR3 is TGCGCCAGCAGCGTGTCGGAGGCCTACGAGCAGTACTTC. Based on the CDR3 plus reference TRBV5-1 and TRBJ2-7, the full variable domain is KAGVTQTPRYLIKTRGQQVTLSCSPISGHRSVSWYQQTPGQGLQFLFEYFSETQRNKGNFPGRFSGRQFSNSRSEMNVSTLELGDSALYLCASSVSEAYEQYFGPGTRLTVT.